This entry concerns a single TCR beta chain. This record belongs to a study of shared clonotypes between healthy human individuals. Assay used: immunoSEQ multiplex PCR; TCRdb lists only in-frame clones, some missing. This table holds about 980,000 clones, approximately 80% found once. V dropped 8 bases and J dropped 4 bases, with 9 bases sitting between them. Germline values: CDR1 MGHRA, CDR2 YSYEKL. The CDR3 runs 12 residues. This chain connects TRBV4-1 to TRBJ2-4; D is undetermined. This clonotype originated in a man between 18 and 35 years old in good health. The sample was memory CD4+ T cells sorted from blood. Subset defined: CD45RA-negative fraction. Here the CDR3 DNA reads TGCGCCAGCCCGGCCATAAAAAACATTCAGTACTTC. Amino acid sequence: CASPAIKNIQYF.